This entry lists 4 T cell receptor beta chains sequenced from one sample in a study of blood T cell repertoires in COVID-19 (dated by TCRdb to about 2020). Libraries were built with the immunoSEQ multiplex PCR assay. TCRdb provides this immuneACCESS table in a form limited to in-frame rearrangements. Some clones are lacking; in checked studies, under half of them reflect an unresolved V gene, and why the rest are absent is not known. The sample has a few hundred thousand clones on record, roughly 84% of them singletons. The ten largest make up roughly 3.1% of the sample. Source material: peripheral blood. Source of these receptors: a woman between 18 and 30 years old with acute or convalescent COVID-19.

Comment on this clone: A much more abundant neighbour one base away suggests this may be a read error. The V and J genes are TRBV7-2 and TRBJ1-1; 7 bases are a match to TRBD1. Germline assignment: CDR1 SGHTA and CDR2 FQGNSA. V trimming: 3 bases; J trimming: 5 bases; junction bases outside the gene matches: 3. The CDR3 has 13 residues. DNA of the CDR3: TGTGCCAGCAGCTTCCTACAGGGGACTGAAGCTTTCTTT. Its translation is CASSFLQGTEAFF.

In its sample, this clone was seen once. The chain joins TRBV7-9 to TRBJ1-2; D ambiguous. Germline CDR1 SEHNR, CDR2 FQNEAQ (reference sequence). The CDR3 is made up of 13 amino acids. The V and J ends lost 3 bases and 8 bases respectively, with 13 bases between them. In nucleotides, the CDR3 is TGTGCCAGCAGCTTTGGGCAAACCTACGGCTACACCTTC. Translated, it gives CASSFGQTYGYTF.

The chain recombines TRBV18 with TRBJ1-1; D is possibly TRBD1 (6 bases). Germline V gene data show CDR1 as KGHSH and CDR2 as LQKENI. Trimming pared 2 bases from V and 1 base from J, leaving 11 bases between. CDR3 length: 15 residues. CDR3 DNA: TGTGCCAGCTCACCAGGACAGCGAAGGAACACTGAAGCTTTCTTT. Translated, it gives CASSPGQRRNTEAFF.

This chain links TRBV27 with TRBJ1-5; 7 bases are a match to TRBD1. Looked up from germline, CDR1 is MNHEY and CDR2 is SMNVEV (reference sequence). V dropped 6 bases and J dropped 5; count of bases not matched to a gene: 10. This CDR3 has 15 residues. The CDR3 nucleotides read TGTGCCAGCAGCCCCGACAGGGAGTTGCATCAGCCCCAGCATTTT. This gives the protein CASSPDRELHQPQHF.